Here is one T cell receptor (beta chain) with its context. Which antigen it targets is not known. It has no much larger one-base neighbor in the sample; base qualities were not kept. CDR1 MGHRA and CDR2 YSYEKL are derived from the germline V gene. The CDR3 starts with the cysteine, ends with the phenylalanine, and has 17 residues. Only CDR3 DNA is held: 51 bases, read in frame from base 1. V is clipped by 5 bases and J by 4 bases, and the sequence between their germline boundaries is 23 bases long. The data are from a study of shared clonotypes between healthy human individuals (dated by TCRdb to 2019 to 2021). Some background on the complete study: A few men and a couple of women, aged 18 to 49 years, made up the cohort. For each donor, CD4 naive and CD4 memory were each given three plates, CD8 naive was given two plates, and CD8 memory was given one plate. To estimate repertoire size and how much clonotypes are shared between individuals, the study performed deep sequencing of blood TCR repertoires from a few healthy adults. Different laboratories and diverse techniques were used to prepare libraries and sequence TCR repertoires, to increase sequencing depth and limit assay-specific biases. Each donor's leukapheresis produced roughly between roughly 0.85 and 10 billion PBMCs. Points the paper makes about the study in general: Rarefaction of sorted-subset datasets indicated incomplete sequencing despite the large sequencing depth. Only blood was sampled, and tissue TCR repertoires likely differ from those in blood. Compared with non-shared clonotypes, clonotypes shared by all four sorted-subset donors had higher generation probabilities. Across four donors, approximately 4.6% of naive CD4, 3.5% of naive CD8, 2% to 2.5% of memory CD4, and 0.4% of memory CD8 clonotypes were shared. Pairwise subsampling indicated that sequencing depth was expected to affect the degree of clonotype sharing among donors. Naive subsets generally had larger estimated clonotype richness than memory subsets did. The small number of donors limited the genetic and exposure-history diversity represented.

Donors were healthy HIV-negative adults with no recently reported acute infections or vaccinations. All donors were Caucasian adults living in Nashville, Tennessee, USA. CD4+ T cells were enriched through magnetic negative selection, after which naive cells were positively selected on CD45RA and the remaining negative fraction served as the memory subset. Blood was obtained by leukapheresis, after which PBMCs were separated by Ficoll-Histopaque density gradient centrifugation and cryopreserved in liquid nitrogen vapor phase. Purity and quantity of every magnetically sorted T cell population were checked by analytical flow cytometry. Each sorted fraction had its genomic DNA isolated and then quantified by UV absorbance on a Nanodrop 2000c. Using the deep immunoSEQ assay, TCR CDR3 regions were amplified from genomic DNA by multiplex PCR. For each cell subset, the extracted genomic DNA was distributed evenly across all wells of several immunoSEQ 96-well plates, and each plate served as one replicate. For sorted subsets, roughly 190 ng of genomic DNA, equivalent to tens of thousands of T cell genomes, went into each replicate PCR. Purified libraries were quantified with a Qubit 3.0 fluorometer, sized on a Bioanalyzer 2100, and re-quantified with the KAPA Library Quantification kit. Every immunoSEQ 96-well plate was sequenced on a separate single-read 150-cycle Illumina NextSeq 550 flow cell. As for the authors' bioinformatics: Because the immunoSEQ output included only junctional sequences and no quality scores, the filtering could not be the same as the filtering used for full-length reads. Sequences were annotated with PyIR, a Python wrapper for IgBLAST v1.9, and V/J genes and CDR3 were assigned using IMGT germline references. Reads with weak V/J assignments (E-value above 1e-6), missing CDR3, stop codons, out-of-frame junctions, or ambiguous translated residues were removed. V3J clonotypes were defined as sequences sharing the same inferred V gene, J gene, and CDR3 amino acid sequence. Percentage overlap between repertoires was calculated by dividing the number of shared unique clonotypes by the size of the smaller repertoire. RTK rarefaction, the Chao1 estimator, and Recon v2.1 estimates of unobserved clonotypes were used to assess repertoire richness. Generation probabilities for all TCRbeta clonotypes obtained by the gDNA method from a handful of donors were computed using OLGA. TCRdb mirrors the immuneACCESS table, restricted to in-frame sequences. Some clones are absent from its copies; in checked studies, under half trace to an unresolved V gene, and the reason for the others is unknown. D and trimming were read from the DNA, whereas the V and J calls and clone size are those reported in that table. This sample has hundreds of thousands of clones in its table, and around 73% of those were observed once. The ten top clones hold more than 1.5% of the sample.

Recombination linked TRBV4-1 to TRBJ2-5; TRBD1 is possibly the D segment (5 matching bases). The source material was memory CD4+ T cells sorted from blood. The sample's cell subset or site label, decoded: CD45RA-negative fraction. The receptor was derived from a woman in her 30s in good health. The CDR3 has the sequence CASSSVRSGLPRETQYF. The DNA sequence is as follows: TGCGCCAGCAGCAGTGTTAGGTCAGGGCTCCCGCGAGAGACCCAGTACTTC.